This T cell receptor beta chain came from a study of CD8 T cells in Susac syndrome. Looking at the study overall: At the time of blood draw, patients with Susac syndrome were therapy-naive, receiving corticosteroids, or receiving intravenous immunoglobulin alone.

In regard to this clonotype: The antigen is not known.

The study sequenced TCR beta in blood CD8+ and CD4+ T cells. The TEMRA cells underwent FACS enrichment, while the CD8+ and CD4+ T cells underwent negative isolation. The authors reverse transcribed about 0.5 to 1 ug RNA with random hexamers. TCRdb re-called the immunoSEQ multiplex PCR reads through MiXCR, storing one row per CDR3 protein. The sample carries some 200,000 distinct CDR3 sequences, over 90% recorded once. Study-level points and caveats: Susac-specific public clones in total CD8+ repertoires numbered about 17; in CD8+ TEMRA repertoires, they numbered five.

Source material: CD8+ T cells from PBMCs. The TCR originated in a human donor with Susac syndrome.

Written as DNA, the CDR3 is TGCAGCGTCCTGAGGGTTATGGTAAAAGAGCAGTTCTTC. Translating it yields CSVLRVMVKEQFF. V and J are TRBV29-1 and TRBJ2-1, with D possibly matching TRBD2 (5 bases). The germline V gene encodes CDR1 SQVTM and CDR2 ANQGSEA. The V and J ends lost 6 bases and 10 bases respectively, with 19 bases between them. The CDR3 length is 13 residues.